This entry concerns a single TCR beta chain. This entry belongs to a study of T cell responses to AZD1222 COVID-19 vaccine. The germline V and J ends were trimmed by 3 bases and 0 bases, with 8 bases remaining between them. CDR3 length: 14 amino acids. Per germline, CDR1 DFQATT and CDR2 SNEGSKA (reference sequence). Clones were sequenced by immunoSEQ multiplex PCR, and TCRdb holds only the in-frame ones, with some missing. The sample shows more than 150,000 clones, around 93% of them seen only once. The specimen comprised peripheral blood, sampled on day 0 of AZD1222 vaccination. The chain has TRBV20-1 and TRBJ1-4; D remains unclear. This clonotype originated in an adult in good health. CDR3 in DNA: TGCAGTGCTAGTGCGCTGGCAACTAATGAAAAACTGTTTTTT. This sequence encodes CSASALATNEKLFF.